This T cell receptor beta chain was sequenced in a study of T cells expressing NK-cell markers. Points from the study as a whole: Dominance of the CD3+CD56-NKG2C+ fraction by these clonotypes also held in a few donors.

CDR3 length: 15 amino acids. Germline V gives CDR1 SEHNR, CDR2 FQNEAQ (reference sequence). Regarding this clonotype: No antigen is known for it.

TCRdb derives one entry per CDR3 protein from the 5' RACE reads, leaving out DNA. In all, the sample yields about 300,000 distinct CDR3 sequences. The chain has TRBV7-9 and TRBJ1-6; TCRdb selects TRBD1, and the lack of DNA leaves this call unchecked. Material for sequencing was blood T cells: a sorted CD56 or NKG2C T cell subset, CD4+ or CD8+ T cells, or bulk PBMC T cells (not recorded which). The sequence came from a woman aged 18 to 75 in good health. This CDR3 is CASSLPGNTNSPLHF.